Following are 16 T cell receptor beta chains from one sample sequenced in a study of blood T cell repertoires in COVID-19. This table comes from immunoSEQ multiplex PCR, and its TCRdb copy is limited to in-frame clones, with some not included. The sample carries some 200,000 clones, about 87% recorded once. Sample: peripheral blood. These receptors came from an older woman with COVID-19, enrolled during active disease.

The CDR3 protein is CASSYSRQARGAFF. The DNA for the CDR3 is TGTGCCAGCAGTTACTCGAGACAGGCCCGGGGAGCTTTCTTT. This rearrangement joins TRBV6-5 to TRBJ1-1; weak D call: TRBD1 (6 bases). Trimming shortened V by 0 bases and J by 10 bases, and 15 bases separated the two germline ends. This CDR3 has 14 residues. The germline V gene encodes CDR1 MNHEY and CDR2 SVGAGI.

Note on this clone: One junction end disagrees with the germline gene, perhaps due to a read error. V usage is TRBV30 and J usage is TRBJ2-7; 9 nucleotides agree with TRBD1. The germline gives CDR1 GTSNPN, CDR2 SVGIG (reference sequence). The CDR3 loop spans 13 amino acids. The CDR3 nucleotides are TGTGCCTCTAACGGACAGGGGACCTACGGGCAGTACTTC. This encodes CASNGQGTYGQYF.

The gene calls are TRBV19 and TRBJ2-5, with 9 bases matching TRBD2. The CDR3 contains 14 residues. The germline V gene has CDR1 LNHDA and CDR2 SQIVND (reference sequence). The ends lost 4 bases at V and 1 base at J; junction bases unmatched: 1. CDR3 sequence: CASSTSGAQETQYF. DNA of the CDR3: TGTGCCAGTAGTACTAGCGGGGCCCAAGAGACCCAGTACTTC.

The CDR3 DNA reads as TGTGCCAGCAGTTTAGCGGGGTTCTCAAATGAAAAACTGTTTTTT. Its translation is CASSLAGFSNEKLFF. This sequence joins TRBV28 and TRBJ1-4; D remains unclear. CDR3 size: 15 residues. V lost 2 bases and J lost 5, with 12 bases in between. Germline V CDR1 and CDR2: MDHEN, SYDVKM. Full variable domain (outside the CDR3, taken from reference TRBV28 and TRBJ1-4): DVKVTQSSRYLVKRTGEKVFLECVQDMDHENMFWYRQDPGLGLRLIYFSYDVKMKEKGDIPEGYSVSREKKERFSLILESASTNQTSMYLCASSLAGFSNEKLFFGSGTQLSVL.

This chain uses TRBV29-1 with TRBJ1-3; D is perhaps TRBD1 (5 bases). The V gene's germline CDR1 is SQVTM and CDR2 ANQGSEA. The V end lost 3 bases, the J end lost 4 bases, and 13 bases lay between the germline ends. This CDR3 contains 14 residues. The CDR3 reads CSVESRGSGNTIYF. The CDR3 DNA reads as TGCAGCGTTGAGAGTCGGGGGTCGGGAAACACCATATATTTT.

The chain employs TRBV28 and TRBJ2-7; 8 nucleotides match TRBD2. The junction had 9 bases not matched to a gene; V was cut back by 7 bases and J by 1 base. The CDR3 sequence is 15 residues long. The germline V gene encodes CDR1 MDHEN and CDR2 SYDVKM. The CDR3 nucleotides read TGTGCCAGCACCACGGGGGCTAGCGGGTCCTACGAGCAGTACTTC. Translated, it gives CASTTGASGSYEQYF.

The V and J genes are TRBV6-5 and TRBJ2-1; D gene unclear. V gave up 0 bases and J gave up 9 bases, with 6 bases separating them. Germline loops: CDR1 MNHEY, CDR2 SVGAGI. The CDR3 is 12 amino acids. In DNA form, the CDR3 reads TGTGCCAGCAGTTACTCGGCTCGTGAGCAGTTCTTC. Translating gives CASSYSAREQFF.

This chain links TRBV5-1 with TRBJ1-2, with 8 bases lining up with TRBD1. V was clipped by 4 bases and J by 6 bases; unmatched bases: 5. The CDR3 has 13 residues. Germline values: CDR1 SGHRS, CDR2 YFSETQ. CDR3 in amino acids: CASSGQGWDGYTF. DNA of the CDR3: TGCGCCAGCAGCGGACAGGGCTGGGATGGCTACACCTTC. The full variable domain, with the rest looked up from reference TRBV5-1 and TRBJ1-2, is KAGVTQTPRYLIKTRGQQVTLSCSPISGHRSVSWYQQTPGQGLQFLFEYFSETQRNKGNFPGRFSGRQFSNSRSEMNVSTLELGDSALYLCASSGQGWDGYTFGSGTRLTVV.

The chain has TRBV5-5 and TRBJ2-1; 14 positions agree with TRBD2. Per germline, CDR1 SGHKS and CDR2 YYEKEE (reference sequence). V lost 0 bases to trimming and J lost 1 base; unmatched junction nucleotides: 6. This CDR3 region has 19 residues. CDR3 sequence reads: CASSLALTSGRGSYNEQFF. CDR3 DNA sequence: TGTGCCAGCAGCTTGGCCCTGACTAGCGGGAGGGGATCCTACAATGAGCAGTTCTTC.

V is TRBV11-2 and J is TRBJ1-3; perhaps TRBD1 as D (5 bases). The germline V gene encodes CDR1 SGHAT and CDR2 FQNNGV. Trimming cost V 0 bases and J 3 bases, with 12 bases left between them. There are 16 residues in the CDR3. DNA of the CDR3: TGTGCCAGCAGCTTAGACGCCGGGGGGTTTGGAAACACCATATATTTT. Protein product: CASSLDAGGFGNTIYF.

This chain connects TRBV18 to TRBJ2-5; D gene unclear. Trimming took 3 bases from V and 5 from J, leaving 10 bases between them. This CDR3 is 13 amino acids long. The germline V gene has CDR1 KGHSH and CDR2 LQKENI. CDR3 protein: CASSPGHSETQYF. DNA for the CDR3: TGTGCCAGCTCACCTGGCCATTCCGAGACCCAGTACTTC.

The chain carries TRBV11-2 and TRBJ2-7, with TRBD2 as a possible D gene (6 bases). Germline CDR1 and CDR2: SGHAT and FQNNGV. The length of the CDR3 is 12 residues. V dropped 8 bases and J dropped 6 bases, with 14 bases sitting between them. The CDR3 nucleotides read TGTGCCAGCTTTGGGGCGGGACTCGAGCAGTACTTC. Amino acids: CASFGAGLEQYF.

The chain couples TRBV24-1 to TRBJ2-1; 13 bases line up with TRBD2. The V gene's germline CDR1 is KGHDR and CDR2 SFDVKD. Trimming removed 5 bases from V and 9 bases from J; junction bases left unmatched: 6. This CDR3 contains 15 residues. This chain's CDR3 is CATSGTSGRSSEQFF. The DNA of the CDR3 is TGTGCCACCAGTGGGACTAGCGGGAGATCTTCTGAGCAGTTCTTC.

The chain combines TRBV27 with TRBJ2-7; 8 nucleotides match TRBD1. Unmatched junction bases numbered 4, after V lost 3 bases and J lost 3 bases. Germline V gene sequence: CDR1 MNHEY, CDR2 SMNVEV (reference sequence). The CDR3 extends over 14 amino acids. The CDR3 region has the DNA TGTGCCAGCAGTTTCTTCGGACAGGGCTACGAGCAGTACTTC. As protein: CASSFFGQGYEQYF.

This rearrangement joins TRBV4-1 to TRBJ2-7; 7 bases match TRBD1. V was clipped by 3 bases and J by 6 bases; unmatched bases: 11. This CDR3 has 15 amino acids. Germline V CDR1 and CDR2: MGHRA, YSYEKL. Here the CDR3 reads CASSQGDRVSAEQYF. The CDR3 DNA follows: TGCGCCAGCAGCCAGGGAGACAGGGTTTCAGCCGAGCAGTACTTC.

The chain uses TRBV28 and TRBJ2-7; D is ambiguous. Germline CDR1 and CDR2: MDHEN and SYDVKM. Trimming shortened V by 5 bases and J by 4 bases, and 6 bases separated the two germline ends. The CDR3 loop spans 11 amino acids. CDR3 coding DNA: TGTGCCAGCAGTCCCCATTACGAGCAGTACTTC. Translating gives CASSPHYEQYF.